One and the same sample provided the 7 T cell receptor beta chains below, sequenced in a study of patients and donors after allogeneic stem cell transplantation. TCRdb passed the RT-PCR reads through MiXCR, listing each CDR3 protein once. The sample lists approximately 88,000 distinct CDR3 sequences, roughly 5.2% occurring once. The sample consisted of blood, either unsorted or a sorted T cell fraction (not recorded which). These receptors were obtained from a human donor who was either an allogeneic HSCT recipient or a stem cell or donor lymphocyte infusion donor (not recorded which). It is not recorded whose cells these are; they may come from a transplant donor.

This clonotype was seen many times. The genes are TRBV7-2 and TRBJ1-6; the D is unclear. Per germline, CDR1 SGHTA and CDR2 FQGNSA. Deletions cut 0 bases from V and 0 bases from J, with 6 bases between. This CDR3 spans 16 amino acids. The chain's CDR3 is CASSLATSSYNSPLHF. The CDR3 nucleotides are TGTGCCAGCAGCTTAGCGACCAGCTCCTATAATTCACCCCTCCACTTT.

This clonotype was observed many times. The chain uses TRBV20-1 and TRBJ2-3, with D perhaps matching TRBD2 (6 bases). The germline CDR1 and CDR2 sequences are DFQATT and SNEGSKA (reference sequence). Trimming left V 7 bases short and J 12 bases short, with 17 bases between. The CDR3 covers 11 residues. CDR3 protein: CSGGDPGLQYF. DNA for the CDR3: TGCAGTGGCGGGGACCCGGGACTCCAGTATTTT.

The sample holds many counts of this clonotype. The chain uses TRBV28 and TRBJ1-2; tentative D call: TRBD1 (6 bases). Trimming cost V 6 bases and J 4 bases, with 15 bases left between them. The germline CDR1 and CDR2 sequences are MDHEN and SYDVKM. The CDR3 has 14 amino acids. CDR3 protein: CASSPTGFGYGYTF. The DNA of the CDR3 is TGTGCCAGCAGCCCCACAGGGTTCGGCTATGGCTACACCTTC.

This clonotype occurred many times. This rearrangement joins TRBV11-2 to TRBJ1-2; D might be TRBD1 (6 bases). Trimming shortened V by 7 bases and J by 2 bases, and 14 bases separated the two germline ends. The CDR3 is made up of 14 amino acids. Germline V gene sequence: CDR1 SGHAT, CDR2 FQNNGV. The CDR3 protein is CASTDGRGNYGYTF. DNA of the CDR3: TGTGCCAGCACCGACGGCAGGGGAAACTATGGCTACACCTTC. The full variable domain, completed using reference TRBV11-2 and TRBJ1-2, is EAGVAQSPRYKIIEKRQSVAFWCNPISGHATLYWYQQILGQGPKLLIQFQNNGVVDDSQLPKDRFSAERLKGVDSTLKIQPAKLEDSAVYLCASTDGRGNYGYTFGSGTRLTVV.

This clonotype appeared many times. The chain links TRBV7-2 to TRBJ2-7; D is ambiguous. The CDR3 runs to 14 residues. With 5 bases removed from V and 2 bases from J, the gap between germline ends came to 13 bases. The germline CDR1 and CDR2 sequences are SGHTA and FQGNSA. Written as DNA, the CDR3 is TGTGCCAGCAGCCAGGTCGCCCGGACCTACGAGCAGTACTTC. Residues: CASSQVARTYEQYF. The entire variable domain, with the rest obtained from reference TRBV7-2 and TRBJ2-7, is as follows: GAGVSQSPSNKVTEKGKDVELRCDPISGHTALYWYRQSLGQGLEFLIYFQGNSAPDKSGLPSDRFSAERTGGSVSTLTIQRTQQEDSAVYLCASSQVARTYEQYFGPGTRLTVT.

This clonotype was found many times. The V and J genes are TRBV3-1 and TRBJ1-2; a possible D gene is TRBD1 (5 bases). This CDR3 region has 14 residues. The germline V gene has CDR1 LGHDT and CDR2 YNNKEL (reference sequence). Trimming took 3 bases from V and 4 from J, leaving 12 bases between them. The CDR3 loop is CASSHLRGSYGYTF. CDR3 coding DNA: TGTGCCAGCAGCCACCTAAGGGGCAGCTATGGCTACACCTTC.

Only a few counts were recorded for this clonotype. The genes are TRBV2 and TRBJ2-3; possible D gene TRBD2, 6 bases. The CDR3 loop spans 13 amino acids. Germline V gene data show CDR1 as SNHLY and CDR2 as FYNNEI. V lost 4 bases and J lost 6, with 11 bases in between. CDR3 loop: CASSVIAVDTQYF. The CDR3 DNA is TGTGCCAGCAGTGTTATAGCGGTGGATACGCAGTATTTT.